These 8 T cell receptor beta chains share one sample of origin, sequenced in a study of TIL therapy for anti-PD-1-resistant metastatic lung cancer. This was the immunoSEQ v3 assay. Generated by immunoSEQ multiplex PCR, the TCRdb table keeps only in-frame clones and is missing some. The sample yields tens of thousands of clones, roughly two thirds seen once. Time point of the sample: pre-treatment sample, taken before nivolumab and TIL therapy. The material sequenced was blood, taken at baseline. Source of these receptors: a person aged 25-79 years with non-small cell lung cancer.

This chain connects TRBV6-6 to TRBJ1-1; 8 nucleotides line up with TRBD1. Germline V gene lookup returns CDR1 MNHNY and CDR2 SVGAGI (reference sequence). J was trimmed by 3 bases and V by 6 bases; bases with no gene match: 9. There are 15 residues in the CDR3. The CDR3 sequence: CASRQNRGIDTEAFF. CDR3 sequence (DNA): TGTGCCAGCAGGCAAAACAGGGGGATTGACACTGAAGCTTTCTTT.

The chain combines TRBV9 with TRBJ2-7; TRBD1 matches at 10 bases. With V trimmed by 2 bases and J by 6 bases, 8 bases remained unmatched. Germline CDR1 reads SGDLS; CDR2 reads YYNGEE. This CDR3 contains 15 residues. CDR3 protein: CASSVQGQGQSEQYF. The CDR3 DNA sequence: TGTGCCAGCAGCGTCCAGGGACAGGGGCAATCCGAGCAGTACTTC.

The chain has TRBV5-1 and TRBJ1-5; no clear D gene. Per germline, CDR1 SGHRS and CDR2 YFSETQ. Trimming removed 3 bases from V and 2 bases from J, with 12 bases in between. The CDR3 loop spans 15 amino acids. CDR3 sequence reads: CASSSEGRGNQPQHF. CDR3 DNA: TGCGCCAGCAGCTCCGAGGGCAGAGGCAATCAGCCCCAGCATTTT.

This sequence joins TRBV7-2 and TRBJ2-7; TRBD1 or TRBD2 may be the D gene (5 bases each). The CDR3 is 15 residues long. Trimming took off 2 bases at V and 8 bases at J, with 19 bases between the two ends. The germline V gene encodes CDR1 SGHTA and CDR2 FQGNSA. In nucleotides, the CDR3 is TGTGCCAGCAGCTTAAAGGGTGGTCGGGGCAATCAGCAGTACTTC. It is translated as CASSLKGGRGNQQYF.

The chain carries TRBV2 and TRBJ1-6; possibly TRBD1 for D (5 bases). This CDR3 is built from 13 residues. V lost 6 bases and J lost 5, with 8 bases in between. The germline V gene encodes CDR1 SNHLY and CDR2 FYNNEI. The CDR3 is CASRQEHNSPLHF. The CDR3 DNA reads TGTGCCAGCAGACAGGAGCATAATTCACCCCTCCACTTT.

The gene calls are TRBV10-3 and TRBJ2-5; D ambiguous. The germline V gene has CDR1 ENHRY and CDR2 SYGVKD. V lost 0 bases and J lost 5, with 7 bases in between. The CDR3 totals 13 residues. This CDR3 reads CAISESRSETQYF. The CDR3 bases are TGTGCCATCAGTGAGTCTAGGTCGGAGACCCAGTACTTC.

This chain connects TRBV5-1 to TRBJ1-1, with 11 bases that match TRBD1. This CDR3 has 14 amino acids. CDR1 SGHRS and CDR2 YFSETQ come from the germline V gene. The junction had 4 bases not matched to a gene; V was cut back by 4 bases and J by 5 bases. CDR3 DNA sequence: TGCGCCAGCAGCATTGGGACAGGGGGGACTGAAGCTTTCTTT. Its translation is CASSIGTGGTEAFF.

The chain is built from TRBV28 and TRBJ1-4; TRBD1 agrees at 7 bases. The CDR3 totals 12 residues. The V gene end was trimmed by 5 bases and the J gene end by 6 bases; junction bases not matched to a gene: 0. Germline CDR1 and CDR2: MDHEN and SYDVKM. CDR3 sequence: CASSTGDEKLFF. CDR3 coding DNA: TGTGCCAGCAGTACAGGGGATGAAAAACTGTTTTTT.